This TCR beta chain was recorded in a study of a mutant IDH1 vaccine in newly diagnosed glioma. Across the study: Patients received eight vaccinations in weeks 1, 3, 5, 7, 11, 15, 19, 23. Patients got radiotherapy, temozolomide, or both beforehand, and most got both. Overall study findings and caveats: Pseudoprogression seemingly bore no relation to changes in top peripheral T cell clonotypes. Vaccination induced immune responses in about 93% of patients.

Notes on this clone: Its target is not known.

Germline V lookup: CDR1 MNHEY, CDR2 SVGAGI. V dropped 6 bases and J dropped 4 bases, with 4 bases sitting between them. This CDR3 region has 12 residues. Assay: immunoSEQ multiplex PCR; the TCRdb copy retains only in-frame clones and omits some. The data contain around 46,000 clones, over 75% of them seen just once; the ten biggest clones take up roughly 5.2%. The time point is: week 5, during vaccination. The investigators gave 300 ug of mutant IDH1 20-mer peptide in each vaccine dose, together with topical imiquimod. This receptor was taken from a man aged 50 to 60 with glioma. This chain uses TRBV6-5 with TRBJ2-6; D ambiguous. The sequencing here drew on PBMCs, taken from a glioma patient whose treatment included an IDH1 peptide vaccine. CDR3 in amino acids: CASSGGANVLTF. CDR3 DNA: TGTGCCAGCAGCGGAGGGGCCAACGTCCTGACTTTC.